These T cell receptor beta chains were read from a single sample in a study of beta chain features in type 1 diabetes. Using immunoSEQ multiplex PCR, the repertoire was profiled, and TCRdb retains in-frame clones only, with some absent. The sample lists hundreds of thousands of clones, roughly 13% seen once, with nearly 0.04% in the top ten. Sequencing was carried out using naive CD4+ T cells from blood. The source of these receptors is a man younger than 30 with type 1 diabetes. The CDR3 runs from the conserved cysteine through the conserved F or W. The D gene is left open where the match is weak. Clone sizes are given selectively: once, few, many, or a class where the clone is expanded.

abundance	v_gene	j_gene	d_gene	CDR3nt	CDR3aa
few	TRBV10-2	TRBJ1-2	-	TGCGCCAGCAAATCTCGGGAAGGCTATGGCTACACCTTC	CASKSREGYGYTF
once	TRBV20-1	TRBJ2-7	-	TGCAGTGCTAGTCCCCCCGCAAAGCAGTACTTC	CSASPPAKQYF
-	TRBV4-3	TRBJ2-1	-	TGCGCCAGCAGCCGATCCTGGAGCTCCTACAATGAGCAGTTCTTC	CASSRSWSSYNEQFF
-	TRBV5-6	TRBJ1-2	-	TGTGCCAGCAGCCTGTACAGGGAGAGAGGCGGCTACACCTTC	CASSLYRERGGYTF
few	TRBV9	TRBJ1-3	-	TGTGCCAGCACCGCCTCGACAGGAGCGATCGACACCATATATTTT	CASTASTGAIDTIYF
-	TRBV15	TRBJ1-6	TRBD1	TGTGCCACCAGCTACGGCAGGGGGTTGATGAATTCACCCCTCCACTTT	CATSYGRGLMNSPLHF
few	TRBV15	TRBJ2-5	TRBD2	TGTGCCACCAGCAGAGGGGCTAGCGGGCAAGAGACCCAGTACTTC	CATSRGASGQETQYF
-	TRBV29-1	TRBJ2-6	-	TGCAGCGTTGCCGACGGGTCCTCTGGGGCCAACGTCCTGACTTTC	CSVADGSSGANVLTF
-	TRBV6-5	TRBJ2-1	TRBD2	TGTGCCAGCAGCCTAGCGGGAGTGGACTACAATGAGCAGTTCTTC	CASSLAGVDYNEQFF
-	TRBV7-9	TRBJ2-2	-	TGTGCCAGCAGCTTAGGGCCACCACCCGACACCGGGGAGCTGTTTTTT	CASSLGPPPDTGELFF
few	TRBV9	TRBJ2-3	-	TGTGCCAGCAGCGCCCGACCTCAGGGCGCAGAAACCACAGATACGCAGTATTTT	CASSARPQGAETTDTQYF
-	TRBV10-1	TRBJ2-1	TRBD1	TGCGCCAGCAGCCAACAGGGGTCCTACAATGAGCAGTTCTTC	CASSQQGSYNEQFF
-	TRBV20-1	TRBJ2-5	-	TGCAGTTACCGGGGTGAGGGGACCCAGTACTTC	CSYRGEGTQYF
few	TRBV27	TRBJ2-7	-	TGTGCCAGCAGTTCTGGACAGATCTACGAGCAGTACTTC	CASSSGQIYEQYF
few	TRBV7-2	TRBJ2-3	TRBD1	TGTGCCAGCAGCACCCTGTCGCCCATGACAGGGTGGCCTCCTCGTTTT	CASSTLSPMTGWPPRF
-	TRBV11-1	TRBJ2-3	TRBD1	TGTGCCAGCAGCCCACAGGGGGCAACAGATACGCAGTATTTT	CASSPQGATDTQYF
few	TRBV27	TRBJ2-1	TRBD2	TGTGCCAGCAGTCTTAGCGGGGGGGCCCCCTTCAATGAGCAGTTCTTC	CASSLSGGAPFNEQFF
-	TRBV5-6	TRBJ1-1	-	TGTGCCAGCAGCCAATCCCCCGTCGGTGAAGCTTTCTTT	CASSQSPVGEAFF
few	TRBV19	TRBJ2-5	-	TGTGCCAGTAGCTCGTCCTCTTGGGAGACCCAGTACTTC	CASSSSSWETQYF
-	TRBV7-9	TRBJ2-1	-	TGTGCCAGCTCAACCCCCAATGAGCAGTTCTTC	CASSTPNEQFF
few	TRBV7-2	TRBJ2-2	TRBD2	TGTGCCAGCAGCCCCCGACTAGCGGGAGTCCCCGGGGAGCTGTTTTTT	CASSPRLAGVPGELFF
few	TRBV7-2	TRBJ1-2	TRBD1	TGTGCCAGCAGCCGGGACAGCAGTAACGGCTACACCTTC	CASSRDSSNGYTF
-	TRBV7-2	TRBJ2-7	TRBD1	TGTGCCAGCCTATCGATGGGGACAGGGGCTACCGAGCAGTACTTC	CASLSMGTGATEQYF
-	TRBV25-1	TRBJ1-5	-	TGTGCCAGCAGTGAATGGGCCTCCAATCAGCCCCAGCATTTT	CASSEWASNQPQHF
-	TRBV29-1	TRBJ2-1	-	TGCAGCGTTGCACTCCAGGAGGGATCCAATGAGCAGTTCTTC	CSVALQEGSNEQFF
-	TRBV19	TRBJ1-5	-	TGTGCCAGTAGTATCGTAGAGCGTTTTGGCAATCAGCCCCAGCATTTT	CASSIVERFGNQPQHF
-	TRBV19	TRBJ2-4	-	TGTGCCAGTACCCAAGGGGGGGCAGGGGACATTCAGTACTTC	CASTQGGAGDIQYF
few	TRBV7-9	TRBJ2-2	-	TGTGCCAGCAGCTGGGACCTATCGAACACCGGGGAGCTGTTTTTT	CASSWDLSNTGELFF
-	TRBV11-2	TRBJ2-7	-	TGTGCCAGCAGCTTAGAAGGCGGACTCTACGAGCAGTACTTC	CASSLEGGLYEQYF
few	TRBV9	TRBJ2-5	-	TGTGCCAGCAGACGGGACTCACAAGAGACCCAGTACTTC	CASRRDSQETQYF
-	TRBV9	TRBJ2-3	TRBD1	TGTGCCAGCAGCGTAGGGACAGGGGCCAAATACACAGATACGCAGTATTTT	CASSVGTGAKYTDTQYF
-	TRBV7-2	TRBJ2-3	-	TGTGCCAGCAGCTTAGCAGTTATAGATACGCAGTATTTT	CASSLAVIDTQYF
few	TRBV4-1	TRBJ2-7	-	TGCGCCAGCAGCTCCCGGGACACAGCCTACGAGCAGTACTTC	CASSSRDTAYEQYF
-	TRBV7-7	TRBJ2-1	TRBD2	TGTGCTAGCAGCAATAGCGGGAGCTCGAATGAGCAGTTCTTC	CASSNSGSSNEQFF
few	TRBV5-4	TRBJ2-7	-	TGTGCCAGCAGCTTGGCCTCGCTAGGGCGGGGCGAGCAGTACTTC	CASSLASLGRGEQYF
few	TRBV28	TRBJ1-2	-	TGTGCCAGCAATGAACAGCTGAACTATGGCTACACCTTC	CASNEQLNYGYTF
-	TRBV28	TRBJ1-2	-	TGTGCCATGAGGGTAAACTATGGCTACACCTTC	CAMRVNYGYTF
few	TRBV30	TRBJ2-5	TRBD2	TGTGCCTGGACCGGACTAGCGGTTGAAGAGACCCAGTACTTC	CAWTGLAVEETQYF
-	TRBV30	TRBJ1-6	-	TGTGCCTGGAGGCTGGGGCGGAGGTCACCCCTCCACTTT	CAWRLGRRSPLHF
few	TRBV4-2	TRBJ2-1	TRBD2	TGTGCCAGCAGCCAAGATTCTGAGCGGGAGGGCCGGAGGATTGAGCAGTTCTTC	CASSQDSEREGRRIEQFF
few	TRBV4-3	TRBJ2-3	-	TGCGCCAGCAGCCAAGGCCCCCGAGCGGAGGGCACAGATACGCAGTATTTT	CASSQGPRAEGTDTQYF